Listed below are T cell receptor beta chains from one sample, sequenced in a study of blood T cell repertoires in COVID-19. Data came from immunoSEQ multiplex PCR; TCRdb stores just in-frame clones and leaves some out. Of tens of thousands of clones in the sample, about 85% were seen once. Sequencing was performed on peripheral blood. The source is a human donor in a cohort sampled during active COVID-19. Each CDR3 is given with its conserved first and last residue. The D gene is left open where the match is weak. Some rows mark clone size as missing; the rest say once, few, many or name a class of expanded clone.

v_gene: TRBV30; abundance: .; len: 19; j_gene: TRBJ2-1; d_gene: TRBD2; CDR3nt: TGTGCCTGGAGTGCAGCCGGGACTAGCGGGGGTAGCTCCTACAATGAGCAGTTCTTC; CDR3aa: CAWSAAGTSGGSSYNEQFF
v_gene: TRBV7-3; abundance: .; len: 14; j_gene: TRBJ1-2; d_gene: .; CDR3nt: TGTGCCAGCAGCCCGGGGGCCGGGGGGTATGGCTACACCTTC; CDR3aa: CASSPGAGGYGYTF
v_gene: TRBV4-1; abundance: few; len: 14; j_gene: TRBJ2-7; d_gene: .; CDR3nt: TGCGCCAGCAGCCAAGCCTCCGGTAGCTACGAGCAGTACTTC; CDR3aa: CASSQASGSYEQYF
v_gene: TRBV24-1; abundance: .; len: 16; j_gene: TRBJ2-1; d_gene: TRBD2; CDR3nt: TGTGCCACCAGTGCCTTGGGACTAGCGGTACTCAATGAGCAGTTCTTC; CDR3aa: CATSALGLAVLNEQFF
v_gene: TRBV28; abundance: .; len: 14; j_gene: TRBJ1-4; d_gene: TRBD1; CDR3nt: TGTGCCAGCAGTGCCACAGGGGGAGAGGAAAAACTGTTTTTT; CDR3aa: CASSATGGEEKLFF
v_gene: TRBV2; abundance: .; len: 14; j_gene: TRBJ2-5; d_gene: TRBD1; CDR3nt: TGTGCCAGCAGGAGGACAGGGAGTACGGAGACCCAGTACTTC; CDR3aa: CASRRTGSTETQYF
v_gene: TRBV19; abundance: once; len: 14; j_gene: TRBJ1-2; d_gene: TRBD1; CDR3nt: TGTGCCAGTAGTATGAAAGGGACAGGTAATGGCTACACCTTC; CDR3aa: CASSMKGTGNGYTF
v_gene: TRBV19; abundance: .; len: 15; j_gene: TRBJ1-6; d_gene: .; CDR3nt: TGTGCCAGTAGAACCGGGACAAGTTATAATTCACCCCTCCACTTT; CDR3aa: CASRTGTSYNSPLHF
v_gene: TRBV10-3; abundance: once; len: 16; j_gene: TRBJ2-1; d_gene: TRBD2; CDR3nt: TGTGCCATCAGTGAGACGGGACTAGCGGGAGTAGATGAGCAGTTCTTC; CDR3aa: CAISETGLAGVDEQFF
v_gene: TRBV6-2/TRBV6-3; abundance: .; len: 15; j_gene: TRBJ2-1; d_gene: .; CDR3nt: TGTGCCAGCAGTAAAGGGGGAATATCCTACAATGAGCAGTTCTTC; CDR3aa: CASSKGGISYNEQFF
v_gene: TRBV7-9; abundance: .; len: 15; j_gene: TRBJ1-2; d_gene: TRBD1; CDR3nt: TGTGCCAGCAGCCTGGCAGGGGGCGCCGGTGATGGCTACACCTTC; CDR3aa: CASSLAGGAGDGYTF